This T cell receptor (beta chain) is from a study of blood T cell repertoires in COVID-19. The wider study: Sites in the United States, Italy and Spain provided acute and convalescent COVID-19 samples. PBMCs, B-cell-depleted T cells, or T cells were the source of the cDNA or gDNA that made up the material.

TCRdb's copy holds only in-frame clones and misses some; the assay was immunoSEQ multiplex PCR. The sample has some 240,000 clones, 85% seen once. In Seattle, patients joined the study during active infection and were tracked longitudinally. The sequencing sample was made of peripheral blood. The receptor was derived from a woman between 70 and 85 years old with COVID-19, enrolled during active disease.

CDR3 in amino acids: CASSQEPTGPPNYGYTF. CDR3 in DNA: TGTGCCAGCAGCCAAGAGCCGACAGGCCCTCCCAACTATGGCTACACCTTC. J is TRBJ1-2 and V is TRBV3-1 (or the pseudogene TRBV3-2); D might be TRBD1 (6 bases). Trimming stripped 0 bases from V and 2 bases from J, with 16 bases between. CDR1 and CDR2 from the germline V gene are LGHDT and YNNKEL (reference sequence). There are 17 residues in the CDR3.